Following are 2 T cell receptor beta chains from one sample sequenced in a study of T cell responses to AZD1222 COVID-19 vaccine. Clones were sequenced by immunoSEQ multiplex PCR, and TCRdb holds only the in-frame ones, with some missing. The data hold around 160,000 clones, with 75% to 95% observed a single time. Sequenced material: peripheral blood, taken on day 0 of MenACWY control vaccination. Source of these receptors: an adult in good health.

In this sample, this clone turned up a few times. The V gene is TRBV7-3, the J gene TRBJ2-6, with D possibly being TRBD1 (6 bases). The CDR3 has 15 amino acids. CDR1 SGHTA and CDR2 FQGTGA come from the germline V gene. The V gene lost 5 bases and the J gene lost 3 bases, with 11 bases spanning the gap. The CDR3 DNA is TGTGCCAGCAGCCCGACAGGCGGTGGGGCCAACGTCCTGACTTTC. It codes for CASSPTGGGANVLTF. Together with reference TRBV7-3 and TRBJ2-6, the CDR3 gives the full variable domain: GAGVSQTPSNKVTEKGKYVELRCDPISGHTALYWYRQSLGQGPEFLIYFQGTGAADDSGLPNDRFFAVRPEGSVSTLKIQRTERGDSAVYLCASSPTGGGANVLTFGAGSRLTVL.

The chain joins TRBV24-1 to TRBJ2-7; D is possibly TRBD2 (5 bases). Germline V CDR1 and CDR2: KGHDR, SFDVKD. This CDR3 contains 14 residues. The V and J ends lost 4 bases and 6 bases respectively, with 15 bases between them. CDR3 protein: CATSDPSKAGEQYF. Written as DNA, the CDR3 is TGTGCCACCAGTGACCCGTCCAAGGCGGGCGAGCAGTACTTC.